The 20 T cell receptor beta chains below were found in one sample sequenced in a study of blood T cell repertoires in COVID-19. Sequencing used immunoSEQ multiplex PCR; TCRdb keeps in-frame clones, though not all of them. Of approximately 530,000 clones in the sample, roughly nine tenths are singletons; the top ten hold roughly 7.3%. The source material was peripheral blood. All receptors derive from a woman between 50 and 59 years old with COVID-19, enrolled during active disease.

This clone was counted once. The rearrangement links TRBV29-1 to TRBJ2-1; D is possibly TRBD1 (6 bases). Germline V CDR1 and CDR2: SQVTM, ANQGSEA. Deletions cut 6 bases from V and 7 bases from J, with 19 bases between. This CDR3 contains 14 residues. The chain's CDR3 is CSVPRWTVRNEQFF. Written as DNA, the CDR3 is TGCAGCGTCCCCCGATGGACAGTCCGGAATGAGCAGTTCTTC.

The chain is built from TRBV6-5 and TRBJ1-5; D is unresolved. Germline values: CDR1 MNHEY, CDR2 SVGAGI. The CDR3 extends over 13 amino acids. Trimming took off 4 bases at V and 3 bases at J, with 7 bases between the two ends. CDR3 in DNA: TGTGCCAGCAGTTCCCTCCCCAATCAGCCCCAGCATTTT. Residues: CASSSLPNQPQHF.

This rearrangement joins TRBV4-1 to TRBJ2-3; TRBD2 matches at 9 bases. Germline V gene data show CDR1 as MGHRA and CDR2 as YSYEKL. The CDR3 is 17 residues long. Germline trimming cut 4 bases from V and 2 bases from J; bases unmatched to any gene: 10. The DNA for the CDR3 is TGCGCCAGCAGCCCGTCAGGCGGGGGGGCCGTCACAGATACGCAGTATTTT. Translation gives CASSPSGGGAVTDTQYF.

The rearrangement uses TRBV10-3 and TRBJ2-7; D perhaps matches TRBD1 (6 bases). V lost 7 bases to trimming and J lost 7 bases, with 17 bases between them. Germline V gene lookup returns CDR1 ENHRY and CDR2 SYGVKD. There are 13 residues in the CDR3. The CDR3 DNA reads as TGTGCCATCACGCCTCGGGACAAAGGAGAGCAGTACTTC. Residues: CAITPRDKGEQYF.

The V call is TRBV12-3 or TRBV12-4, the J call TRBJ1-6; D call uncertain. The CDR3 contains 12 residues. Trimming removed 1 base from V and 17 bases from J, with 12 bases in between. CDR3 in amino acids: CASSLVSGMIHF. The DNA for the CDR3 is TGTGCCAGCAGTTTAGTTTCGGGGATGATCCACTTT.

The rearrangement uses TRBV5-3 and TRBJ1-5; D gene ambiguous. TRBV5-3 is annotated as an ORF whose role is uncertain. V was pared by 0 bases and J by 6 bases, with 7 bases between. This CDR3 is built from 13 residues. CDR3 DNA: TGTGCCAGAAGCTTGGGAGGGCCTCAGCCCCAGCATTTT. Translating gives CARSLGGPQPQHF.

V usage is TRBV6-5 and J usage is TRBJ2-7, with TRBD1 matching 9 bases. This CDR3 has 14 residues. V trimming: 7 bases; J trimming: 0 bases; junction bases outside the gene matches: 4. Looked up from germline, CDR1 is MNHEY and CDR2 is SVGAGI. The DNA of the CDR3 is TGTGCCAGCAACACAGGGGGCGTCTCCTACGAGCAGTACTTC. Amino acids: CASNTGGVSYEQYF.

The chain is built from TRBV9 and TRBJ2-7; D remains ambiguous. Trimming took 3 bases from V and 7 from J, leaving 23 bases between them. Germline loops: CDR1 SGDLS, CDR2 YYNGEE. This CDR3 has 16 residues. The chain's CDR3 is CASSATGSSGWREQYF. DNA for the CDR3: TGTGCCAGCAGCGCAACCGGGTCCTCGGGTTGGAGAGAGCAGTACTTC.

The chain employs TRBV5-1 and TRBJ2-7; 8 bases are a match to TRBD2. With 1 base clipped from V and 6 bases from J, the junction kept 3 bases outside the gene matches. From germline, CDR1 is SGHRS and CDR2 YFSETQ. This CDR3 region has 13 residues. CDR3 nucleotides: TGCGCCAGCAGCTTGAGCGGGGGTCGCGAGCAGTACTTC. It translates to CASSLSGGREQYF.

This clone was seen ten or more times. The V gene is TRBV19, the J gene TRBJ1-1; no definite D call. With 3 bases removed from V and 8 bases from J, the gap between germline ends came to 13 bases. There are 13 residues in the CDR3. CDR1 is LNHDA and CDR2 is SQIVND in the germline V gene (reference sequence). CDR3 protein: CASSIERQREAFF. As DNA, the CDR3 is TGTGCCAGTAGTATTGAGAGGCAGAGAGAAGCTTTCTTT.

This clone was found once. The chain is built from TRBV5-4 and TRBJ1-5; 9 bases match TRBD1. V shed 0 bases, J shed 7 bases, and the junction held 5 bases outside the gene matches. Germline-derived CDR1 and CDR2 are SGHNT and YYREEE (reference sequence). CDR3 length equals 15 residues. The CDR3 nucleotides read TGTGCCAGCAGCTTGGACAGGGGGCAGGGGCAGCCCCAGCATTTT. Translating it yields CASSLDRGQGQPQHF.

A single count supports this clone. This rearrangement joins TRBV5-1 to TRBJ2-5, with 10 bases matching TRBD1. This CDR3 contains 14 residues. J gave up 4 bases and V 3 bases, and 3 bases lay outside the gene matches. Germline CDR1 SGHRS, CDR2 YFSETQ. The CDR3 here is CASSWTGGVETQYF. DNA for the CDR3: TGCGCCAGCAGCTGGACAGGGGGTGTAGAGACCCAGTACTTC.

This clone has more than one count but fewer than ten. This chain links TRBV19 with TRBJ2-2; TRBD2 might be the D (6 bases). V was shortened by 6 bases and J by 7 bases, with 15 bases between the two germline ends. Germline loops: CDR1 LNHDA, CDR2 SQIVND (reference sequence). The length of the CDR3 is 14 residues. CDR3 sequence (DNA): TGTGCCAGTAGGGCCACTAGCTTCATCGGGGAGCTGTTTTTT. This gives the protein CASRATSFIGELFF.

The chain is built from TRBV12-3 or TRBV12-4 and TRBJ1-2; D call uncertain. Trimming shortened V by 5 bases and J by 3 bases, and 10 bases separated the two germline ends. The CDR3 runs to 13 residues. For the CDR3, the DNA is TGTGCCAGCAGTCTAGACGGGGACTATGGCTACACCTTC. Translated: CASSLDGDYGYTF.

J is TRBJ1-5 and V is TRBV7-9, with 7 bases matching TRBD1. The V gene's germline CDR1 is SEHNR and CDR2 FQNEAQ (reference sequence). The CDR3 runs to 17 residues. V was clipped by 4 bases and J by 3 bases; unmatched bases: 12. In nucleotides, the CDR3 is TGTGCCAGCAGCTCTCTTGACAGGGAAGGAAACAATCAGCCCCAGCATTTT. Translated, it gives CASSSLDREGNNQPQHF. The full variable domain, its missing parts supplied by reference TRBV7-9 and TRBJ1-5, is DTGVSQNPRHKITKRGQNVTFRCDPISEHNRLYWYRQTLGQGPEFLTYFQNEAQLEKSRLLSDRFSAERPKGSFSTLEIQRTEQGDSAMYLCASSSLDREGNNQPQHFGDGTRLSIL.

This clone turned up a few times. In DNA form, the CDR3 reads TGTGCCAGCACGAAGGGGACAGCTGAAGCTTTCTTT. Its translation is CASTKGTAEAFF. The chain couples TRBV11-1 to TRBJ1-1, with 7 positions matching TRBD1. The germline gives CDR1 SGHAT, CDR2 FQDESV (reference sequence). The J segment lost 6 bases and the V segment lost 7 bases, leaving 5 bases of the junction unmatched. The CDR3 has 12 residues.

The table lists this clone with a count of one. V usage is TRBV5-8 and J usage is TRBJ1-2, with D perhaps TRBD1 (6 bases). There are 12 residues in the CDR3. CDR1 is SGHTS, CDR2 YDEGEE, per germline. Trimming cost V 4 bases and J 13 bases, with 17 bases left between them. Written as DNA, the CDR3 is TGTGCCAGCAGCCGGGCCGGGGGGGACATCACCTTC. Translating it yields CASSRAGGDITF.

To note about this clone: Other nucleotide sequences from this sample produce the same CDR3. The V call is TRBV29-1, the J call TRBJ2-2; 7 bases are a match to TRBD2. V lost 6 bases and J lost 1; bases outside the gene matches: 2. The CDR3 is 13 amino acids. Germline CDR1 and CDR2: SQVTM and ANQGSEA. The CDR3 DNA is TGCAGCGTCGGCGGGGGGAACACCGGGGAGCTGTTTTTT. It yields the protein CSVGGGNTGELFF.

This clone has only one observation. The chain links TRBV18 to TRBJ1-1; D may be TRBD1 (6 bases). V lost 0 bases to trimming and J lost 1 base, with 15 bases between them. The V gene's germline CDR1 is KGHSH and CDR2 LQKENI. The CDR3 is 17 residues long. The DNA for the CDR3 is TGTGCCAGCTCACCACCGAAGCGGTCAGGGGAGAACACTGAAGCTTTCTTT. Encoded protein: CASSPPKRSGENTEAFF.

The rearrangement links TRBV5-6 to TRBJ1-2; perhaps TRBD1 as D (5 bases). Germline loops: CDR1 SGHDT, CDR2 YYEEEE. The CDR3 extends over 14 amino acids. Deletions cut 4 bases from V and 2 bases from J, with 12 bases between. The CDR3: CASSPRQRNYGYTF. CDR3 DNA sequence: TGTGCCAGCAGCCCTAGACAGAGAAACTATGGCTACACCTTC.